These 18 T cell receptor beta chains share one sample of origin, sequenced in a study of CD8 T cells in ankylosing spondylitis. TCRdb redid the calling of the 5' RACE reads with MiXCR, one entry per CDR3 protein. The sample lists 350,000 or so distinct CDR3 sequences, approximately 10% occurring once. Input material: blood, either unsorted or a sorted T cell fraction (not recorded which). Every receptor here comes from a female donor with ankylosing spondylitis or in good health (not recorded which).

There are many counts of this clonotype. The chain couples TRBV5-1 to TRBJ2-2; a weak D match, TRBD1 (5 bases). CDR3 size: 14 residues. Germline V CDR1 and CDR2: SGHRS, YFSETQ. Between the trimmed V and J ends, which lost 4 bases and 7 bases, there was a span of 14 bases. CDR3 loop: CASSLSWGSGELFF. The CDR3 DNA reads as TGCGCCAGCAGCCTAAGTTGGGGCAGCGGGGAGCTGTTTTTT.

This clonotype was counted ten times or more. This chain's CDR3 is CASSSVVVSYEQYF. The CDR3 DNA follows: TGTGCCAGCAGCTCGGTAGTGGTTTCCTACGAGCAGTACTTC. The chain uses TRBV5-6 and TRBJ2-7; no reliable D call. Germline V lookup: CDR1 SGHDT, CDR2 YYEEEE. Trimming shortened V by 3 bases and J by 1 base, and 11 bases separated the two germline ends. This CDR3 has 14 residues. Variable domain in full (rest from reference TRBV5-6 and TRBJ2-7): DAGVTQSPTHLIKTRGQQVTLRCSPKSGHDTVSWYQQALGQGPQFIFQYYEEEERQRGNFPDRFSGHQFPNYSSELNVNALLLGDSALYLCASSSVVVSYEQYFGPGTRLTVT.

A few counts support this clonotype. This rearrangement joins TRBV2 to TRBJ2-3; 7 bases agree with TRBD1. Germline CDR1 SNHLY, CDR2 FYNNEI. The CDR3 spans 16 residues. V shed 8 bases and J 0 bases; nucleotides not matched to a gene: 11. The CDR3 loop reads CASPLRDRTSTDTQYF. In DNA form, the CDR3 reads TGTGCCAGCCCCCTTCGGGACAGAACTAGCACAGATACGCAGTATTTT.

This clonotype was picked up many times. The rearrangement uses TRBV20-1 and TRBJ1-3; D call uncertain. Germline V gene lookup returns CDR1 DFQATT and CDR2 SNEGSKA (reference sequence). The CDR3 contains 13 residues. V lost 0 bases, J lost 4 bases, and 7 bases lay in between. In DNA form, the CDR3 reads TGCAGTGCTAGAGACCCGTACGGAAACACCATATATTTT. Amino acid sequence: CSARDPYGNTIYF.

This clonotype was counted ten times or more. The chain links TRBV4-3 to TRBJ1-1; D is uncertain. CDR3 length equals 14 residues. Trimming removed 0 bases from V and 4 bases from J, with 9 bases in between. Germline V gene lookup returns CDR1 LGHNA and CDR2 YSLEER. CDR3 coding DNA: TGCGCCAGCAGCCAAGATAAGGAAAGCACTGAAGCTTTCTTT. Translation: CASSQDKESTEAFF.

This clonotype has just a few counts. The V and J genes are TRBV7-2 and TRBJ2-7, with a weak D call TRBD1 (6 bases). V lost 4 bases and J lost 1, with 14 bases in between. Germline V gene lookup returns CDR1 SGHTA and CDR2 FQGNSA. The CDR3 is made up of 15 amino acids. The chain's CDR3 is CASSSFPDSSYEQYF. The DNA of the CDR3 is TGTGCCAGCAGCTCCTTCCCGGACAGTTCCTACGAGCAGTACTTC.

This clonotype was seen repeatedly, ten times or more. This sequence joins TRBV20-1 and TRBJ1-2; D perhaps matches TRBD1 (6 bases). Germline CDR1 is DFQATT and CDR2 is SNEGSKA (reference sequence). The CDR3 is made up of 13 amino acids. Trimming stripped 6 bases from V and 4 bases from J, with 15 bases between. In nucleotides, the CDR3 is TGCAGTGCGGCTACAGGGTACGGCTATGGCTACACCTTC. Amino acid sequence: CSAATGYGYGYTF.

Many counts were recorded for this clonotype. V gene TRBV20-1 combines with J gene TRBJ1-3; TRBD1 is a possible D gene (5 bases). The CDR3 spans 15 residues. In germline, CDR1 is DFQATT, CDR2 SNEGSKA (reference sequence). The ends were cut back, 4 bases at V and 0 bases at J, with 13 bases in the middle. In DNA, the CDR3 is TGCAGTGCTAATACTCAGGGAAGCTCTGGAAACACCATATATTTT. Protein product: CSANTQGSSGNTIYF.

J is TRBJ2-1 and V is TRBV24-1, with D possibly being TRBD2 (5 bases). Germline values: CDR1 KGHDR, CDR2 SFDVKD. The CDR3 covers 14 residues. V lost 3 bases and J 8 bases, leaving 13 bases between the germline ends. CDR3 DNA sequence: TGTGCCACCAGTGATATAGGAGGAGTCGATGAGCAGTTCTTC. Amino acid sequence: CATSDIGGVDEQFF.

Turning to this clonotype: Possible read error: a much larger clone is one base away. The rearrangement joins TRBV20-1 to TRBJ1-1, with D possibly being TRBD1 (5 bases). Germline CDR1 and CDR2: DFQATT and SNEGSKA (reference sequence). This CDR3 contains 15 residues. V lost 4 bases and J lost 7, with 22 bases in between. CDR3 bases: TGCAGTGCTATGCCCCTACCCCAGGGCGCGGATGAAGCTTTCTTT. Protein: CSAMPLPQGADEAFF.

This clonotype has ten or more counts. The chain links TRBV7-8 to TRBJ1-2, with D unresolved. Trimming left V 0 bases short and J 6 bases short, with 11 bases between. CDR1 is SGHVS, CDR2 FQNEAQ, per germline. The length of the CDR3 is 14 residues. CDR3 residues: CASSLARGSDGYTF. Written as DNA, the CDR3 is TGTGCCAGCAGCTTAGCGCGGGGAAGCGATGGCTACACCTTC.

The chain carries TRBV5-1 and TRBJ1-6; D remains unclear. The CDR3 has 9 residues. V lost 7 bases to trimming and J lost 16 bases, with 9 bases between them. Germline V lookup: CDR1 SGHRS, CDR2 YFSETQ. In DNA, the CDR3 is TGCGCCAGCCGCCTACATCTCCACTTT. Amino acids: CASRLHLHF.

This clonotype was counted ten times or more. V usage is TRBV12-3 or TRBV12-4 and J usage is TRBJ2-1; D ambiguous. The CDR3 has 12 amino acids. V was cut by 6 bases and J by 4 bases, with 7 bases left in between. The CDR3 nucleotides read TGTGCCAGCAGCCCGAATTACAATGAGCAGTTCTTC. Amino acids: CASSPNYNEQFF.

The table lists this clonotype with many counts. The rearrangement joins TRBV27 to TRBJ1-6; TRBD1 matches 9 bases. The CDR3 spans 15 residues. Germline V gives CDR1 MNHEY, CDR2 SMNVEV (reference sequence). J gave up 7 bases and V 7 bases, and 8 bases lay outside the gene matches. The CDR3 here is CASTAVGQGNSPLHF. The CDR3 nucleotides are TGTGCCAGCACCGCCGTCGGACAGGGGAATTCACCCCTCCACTTT.

This clonotype was seen at least ten times. CDR3 loop: CASSLGLAGVAYNEQFF. The CDR3, as DNA: TGCGCCAGCAGCCTCGGACTAGCGGGGGTTGCCTACAATGAGCAGTTCTTC. The genes are TRBV5-1 and TRBJ2-1; 13 nucleotides match TRBD2. The J segment lost 2 bases and the V segment lost 4 bases, leaving 6 bases of the junction unmatched. CDR3 length: 17 residues. Germline CDR1 reads SGHRS; CDR2 reads YFSETQ.

This clonotype was seen at least ten times. The chain carries TRBV2 and TRBJ2-5, with D perhaps matching TRBD1 or TRBD2 (5 bases each). The ends were cut back, 7 bases at V and 14 bases at J, with 20 bases in the middle. Germline lookup yields CDR1 SNHLY and CDR2 FYNNEI. This CDR3 comprises 12 residues. The CDR3 here is CASILGARLVYF. In nucleotides, the CDR3 is TGTGCCAGCATTCTCGGGGCAAGACTTGTTTACTTC.

This clonotype was observed a few times. V usage is TRBV5-1 and J usage is TRBJ2-3; D unresolved. Per the germline V gene, CDR1 is SGHRS and CDR2 is YFSETQ. The ends were cut back, 0 bases at V and 2 bases at J, with 7 bases in the middle. The CDR3 is 14 residues long. The CDR3, as DNA: TGCGCCAGCAGCTTGGAAACAGTCACAGATACGCAGTATTTT. Translation gives CASSLETVTDTQYF.

This clonotype was picked up a small number of times. The V call is TRBV20-1, the J call TRBJ2-2, with 11 nucleotides matching TRBD2. V shed 6 bases and J 1 base; nucleotides not matched to a gene: 10. The CDR3 sequence is 17 residues long. Germline assignment: CDR1 DFQATT and CDR2 SNEGSKA (reference sequence). CDR3 in amino acids: CSARGLAGGGNTGELFF. CDR3 sequence (DNA): TGCAGTGCCCGGGGGCTAGCGGGAGGAGGGAACACCGGGGAGCTGTTTTTT.